The 2 T cell receptor beta chains below all came from one sample that was sequenced in a study of ipilimumab plus nivolumab after autologous stem cell transplantation. Profiling relied on immunoSEQ multiplex PCR, and the TCRdb table lists in-frame clones only, not all of them. The table includes tens of thousands of clones, 83% detected once. The sample here was PBMCs, taken in a trial of ipilimumab plus nivolumab as post-transplant consolidation. The receptors stem from a male donor with diffuse large B-cell lymphoma.

The rearrangement joins TRBV14 to TRBJ2-6; no firm D call. CDR3 length equals 17 residues. Germline V CDR1 and CDR2: SGHDN, FVKESK. V lost 0 bases and J lost 0, with 9 bases in between. DNA of the CDR3: TGTGCCAGCAGCCAAGACGGTTACCTCTCTGGGGCCAACGTCCTGACTTTC. Translating it yields CASSQDGYLSGANVLTF.

This chain links TRBV6-5 with TRBJ2-3; D call uncertain. Trimming removed 6 bases at V and 0 bases at J, with 7 bases between. Germline V gene sequence: CDR1 MNHEY, CDR2 SVGAGI. This CDR3 is 13 amino acids long. The CDR3 DNA reads as TGTGCCAGCAGGGCCCCTAGCACAGATACGCAGTATTTT. Protein: CASRAPSTDTQYF.